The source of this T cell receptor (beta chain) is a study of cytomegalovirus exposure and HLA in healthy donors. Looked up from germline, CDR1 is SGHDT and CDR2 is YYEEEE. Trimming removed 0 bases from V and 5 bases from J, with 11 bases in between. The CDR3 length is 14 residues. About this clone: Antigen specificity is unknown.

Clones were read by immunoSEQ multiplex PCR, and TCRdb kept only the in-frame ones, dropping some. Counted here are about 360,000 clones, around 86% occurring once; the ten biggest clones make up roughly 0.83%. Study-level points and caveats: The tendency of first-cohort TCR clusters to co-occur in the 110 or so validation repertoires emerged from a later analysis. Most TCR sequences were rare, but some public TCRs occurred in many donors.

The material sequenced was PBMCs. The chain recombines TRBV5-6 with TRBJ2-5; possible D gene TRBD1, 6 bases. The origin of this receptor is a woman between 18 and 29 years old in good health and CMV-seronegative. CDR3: CASSLAGTRETQYF. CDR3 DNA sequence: TGTGCCAGCAGCTTGGCCGGGACAAGGGAGACCCAGTACTTC.